This T cell receptor beta chain was retrieved from a study of blood T cell repertoires in COVID-19. The CDR3 consists of 15 residues. Germline V gives CDR1 SGHDT, CDR2 YYEEEE. Deletions cut 1 base from V and 1 base from J, with 10 bases between. Participants spanned ages roughly 18 to 95 years and resided in 20 to 30 US areas. Participant-given clinical history determined each cohort assignment. Data came from immunoSEQ multiplex PCR; TCRdb stores just in-frame clones and leaves some out. The sample lists 350,000 to 500,000 clones, about 88% occurring once. The sequence derives from a woman aged 18-30 years who had been exposed to COVID-19. This sequence joins TRBV5-6 and TRBJ2-3; a weak D match, TRBD1 (5 bases). Input material: PBMCs or T cells enriched from blood (not recorded which). In DNA, the CDR3 is TGTGCCAGCAGCTTGAGGGGCCAGGGCACAGATACGCAGTATTTT. It yields the protein CASSLRGQGTDTQYF. Based on the CDR3 plus reference TRBV5-6 and TRBJ2-3, the full variable domain is DAGVTQSPTHLIKTRGQQVTLRCSPKSGHDTVSWYQQALGQGPQFIFQYYEEEERQRGNFPDRFSGHQFPNYSSELNVNALLLGDSALYLCASSLRGQGTDTQYFGPGTRLTVL.